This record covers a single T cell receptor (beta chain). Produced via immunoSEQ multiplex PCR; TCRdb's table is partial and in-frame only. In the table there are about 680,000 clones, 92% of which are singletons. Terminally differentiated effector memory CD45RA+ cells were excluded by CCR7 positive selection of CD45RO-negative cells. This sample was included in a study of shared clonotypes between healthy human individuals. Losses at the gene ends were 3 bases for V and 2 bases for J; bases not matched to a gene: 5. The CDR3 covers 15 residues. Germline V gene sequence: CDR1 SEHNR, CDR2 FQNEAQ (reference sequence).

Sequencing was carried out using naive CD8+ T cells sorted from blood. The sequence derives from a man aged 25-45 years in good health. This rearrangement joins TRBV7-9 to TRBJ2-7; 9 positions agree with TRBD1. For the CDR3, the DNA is TGTGCCAGCAGCTTCGAGGGGACAGGGACCTACGAGCAGTACTTC. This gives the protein CASSFEGTGTYEQYF.